The next 9 T cell receptor delta chains were all read from a single sample in a study of gamma-delta T cells after stem cell transplantation. TCRdb reprocessed the RT-PCR reads using CATT. Of approximately 16,000 delta-chain clones in the sample, more than 7.5% were seen once. The sequencing sample was made of gamma-delta T cells. The receptor set was obtained from a human donor. It is not recorded whose cells these are; they may come from a transplant donor.

This clone was observed a few times. The likely explanation is a read error, given a far larger clone one base away. This sample includes further DNA sequences coding for the same CDR3. V usage is TRDV2 and J usage is TRDJ3, with a tentative D call TRDD3 (6 bases). This CDR3 contains 19 residues. The ends were cut back, 1 base at V and 0 bases at J, with 15 bases in the middle. Germline CDR1 is GEAIGNYY and CDR2 is EKD. The CDR3 here is CACDTAGGRSSWDTRQMFF. In DNA, the CDR3 is TGTGCCTGTGACACGGCAGGGGGACGTAGCTCCTGGGACACCCGACAGATGTTTTTC.

This clone has a handful of counts. Only one base separates this from a far larger clonotype, so it likely reflects a read error. This same CDR3 is encoded by further DNA sequences in the sample. The V and J genes are TRDV2 and TRDJ1; D gene ambiguous. The CDR3 consists of 16 residues. Germline CDR1 reads GEAIGNYY; CDR2 reads EKD. CDR3 residues: CACDALSSRGTDKLIF. The CDR3 DNA is TGTGCCTGTGACGCCCTTTCTAGTCGTGGCACCGATAAACTCATCTTC.

There are a few counts of this clone. A single base is all that separates this from a far larger clone, so a read error is likely. Other DNA sequences in this specimen translate into the identical CDR3. The chain is built from TRDV2 and TRDJ1; TRDD3 agrees at 11 bases. The CDR3 is 19 amino acids. Per the germline V gene, CDR1 is GEAIGNYY and CDR2 is EKD. The CDR3 here is CACDTVRVLGDRGTDKLIF. CDR3 sequence (DNA): TGCGCCTGTGACACCGTCCGCGTACTGGGGGATAGAGGCACCGATAAACTCATCTTT.

This chain joins TRDV2 and TRDJ1, with 8 bases matching TRDD1. Germline-derived CDR1 and CDR2 are GEAIGNYY and EKD. V shed 0 bases, J shed 4 bases, and the junction held 27 bases outside the gene matches. CDR3 length: 22 amino acids. CDR3 in amino acids: CACDTGNSPTSPGRTTRDKLIF. The CDR3 coding sequence is TGTGCCTGTGACACCGGAAATAGTCCTACGTCTCCTGGGCGCACTACGCGCGATAAACTCATCTTT.

To note about this clone: Sequence at one end of the junction differs from germline and may be a read error. V is TRDV3 and J is TRDJ1; perhaps TRDD3 as D (6 bases). This CDR3 is 20 amino acids long. CDR1 and CDR2 from the germline V gene are TVYSNPD and GDNSRS (reference sequence). As DNA, the CDR3 is TGTGCCTCAGCGTACTCTACTCGGACTGGGTTGATGGCCAACACCGATACACTCATCTTT. This encodes CASAYSTRTGLMANTDTLIF.

This clone was found a few times. The chain joins TRDV2 to TRDJ3; TRDD3 is a possible D gene (6 bases). The CDR3 covers 22 residues. Germline CDR1 GEAIGNYY, CDR2 EKD. V was trimmed by 3 bases and J by 0 bases, leaving 26 bases between them. CDR3 in amino acids: CACDLTPPGVAAGSWDTRQMFF. The CDR3 nucleotides are TGTGCCTGTGACCTAACTCCGCCTGGGGTAGCTGCCGGCTCCTGGGACACCCGACAGATGTTTTTC.

About this clone: The protein given by TCRdb reflects a much larger clone and differs at residue 12 from this DNA's translation, likely from a read error; the protein shown is the DNA's translation. This chain uses TRDV2 with TRDJ1; TRDD3 matches at 12 bases. The CDR3 runs to 19 residues. Unmatched junction bases numbered 12, after V lost 0 bases and J lost 2 bases. Germline loops: CDR1 GEAIGNYY, CDR2 EKD. CDR3 in DNA: TGTGCCTGTGACACCGTCAATCTGGGGGATACGCCGCGAACCGATAAACTCATCTTT. This gives the protein CACDTVNLGDTPRTDKLIF.

Turning to this clone: The protein recorded in TCRdb matches a much larger clone and deviates from this DNA's translation at residue 5, suggesting a read error; the protein here is obtained by translating the DNA. J is TRDJ1 and V is TRDV2; D is possibly TRDD3 (5 bases). Germline-derived CDR1 and CDR2 are GEAIGNYY and EKD. The V gene lost 3 bases and the J gene lost 2 bases, with 30 bases spanning the gap. The CDR3 runs 20 residues. The CDR3 reads CACDAILSRGAGTATDKLIF. The CDR3 nucleotides read TGTGCCTGTGACGCTATCCTTTCCCGTGGGGCTGGGACTGCTACCGATAAACTCATCTTT.

V and J are TRDV2 and TRDJ3, with 10 bases identical to TRDD3. Per the germline V gene, CDR1 is GEAIGNYY and CDR2 is EKD. V shed 2 bases and J 5 bases; nucleotides not matched to a gene: 5. CDR3 length: 17 residues. The CDR3 region is CACDIVGDTRDTRQMFF. The CDR3 DNA sequence: TGTGCCTGTGACATAGTGGGGGATACTCGGGACACCCGACAGATGTTTTTC.